The 2 T cell receptor beta chains in this list originate from one sample, sequenced in a study of T cells in Graves' hyperthyroidism and ophthalmopathy. RNA transcripts gave rise to amplified TCR beta CDR3 regions. The TCR CDR3 first-round RT-PCR relied on the HTBI primer set. TCRdb ran MiXCR on the multiplex PCR reads and lists one entry per CDR3 protein. Here the sample spans about 350,000 distinct CDR3 sequences, 15% to 20% being singletons. Sample: blood. The receptors were gathered from a middle-aged woman with Graves' ophthalmopathy.

This clonotype was observed many times. CDR3 DNA: TGCGCCAGCAGCCTATCACCTAGTACCTACGAGCAGTACTTC. It codes for CASSLSPSTYEQYF. The J gene is TRBJ2-7, the V gene TRBV4-1; D unclear. The V gene lost 4 bases and the J gene lost 2 bases, with 12 bases spanning the gap. Germline V lookup: CDR1 MGHRA, CDR2 YSYEKL. The CDR3 contains 14 residues.

This clonotype was seen at least ten times. This sequence joins TRBV7-2 and TRBJ2-2; no clear D. The CDR3 has 15 amino acids. The ends were cut back, 5 bases at V and 6 bases at J, with 16 bases in the middle. Germline V gene sequence: CDR1 SGHTA, CDR2 FQGNSA. Here the CDR3 DNA reads TGTGCCAGCAGCCCCAAGCTTGGGTCATCCGGGGAGCTGTTTTTT. It yields the protein CASSPKLGSSGELFF.